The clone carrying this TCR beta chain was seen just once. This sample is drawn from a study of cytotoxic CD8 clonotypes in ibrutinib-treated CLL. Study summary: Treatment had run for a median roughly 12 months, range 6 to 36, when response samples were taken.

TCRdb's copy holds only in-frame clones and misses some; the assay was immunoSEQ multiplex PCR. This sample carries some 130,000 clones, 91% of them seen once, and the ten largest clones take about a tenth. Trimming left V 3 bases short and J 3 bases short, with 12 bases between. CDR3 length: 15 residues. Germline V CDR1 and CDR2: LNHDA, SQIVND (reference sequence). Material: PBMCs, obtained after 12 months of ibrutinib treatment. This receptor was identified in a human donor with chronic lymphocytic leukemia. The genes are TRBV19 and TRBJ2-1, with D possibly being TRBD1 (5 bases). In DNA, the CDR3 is TGTGCCAGTAGTATTGACAGATTAAGCTACAATGAGCAGTTCTTC. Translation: CASSIDRLSYNEQFF. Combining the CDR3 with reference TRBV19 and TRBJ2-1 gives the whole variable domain DGGITQSPKYLFRKEGQNVTLSCEQNLNHDAMYWYRQDPGQGLRLIYYSQIVNDFQKGDIAEGYSVSREKKESFPLTVTSAQKNPTAFYLCASSIDRLSYNEQFFGPGTRLTVL.